Following are 28 T cell receptor beta chains from one sample sequenced in a study of T-cell reconstitution after alpha-beta-depleted transplantation in children. It was with unique molecular identifiers that the TCRbeta library was prepared. Each CDR3 protein gets one entry after TCRdb re-called the PCR reads with MiXCR. Of about 610,000 distinct CDR3 sequences listed, over 9.5% are singletons. The sequences come from PBMCs from the stem cell graft donor, collected from the stem cell graft. The receptors stem from a human donor who donated a stem cell graft to a child with acute myeloid leukemia.

The rearrangement joins TRBV25-1 to TRBJ2-1, with 10 positions matching TRBD2. Germline CDR1 and CDR2: MGHDK and SYGVNS. The CDR3 totals 16 residues. V was pared by 1 base and J by 5 bases, with 5 bases of the junction left unmatched. CDR3 residues: CASSEFWTSGNNEQFF. The CDR3, as DNA: TGTGCCAGCAGTGAATTCTGGACTAGCGGAAACAATGAGCAGTTCTTC. The variable domain in full, with the rest retrieved from reference TRBV25-1 and TRBJ2-1, is EADIYQTPRYLVIGTGKKITLECSQTMGHDKMYWYQQDPGMELHLIHYSYGVNSTEKGDLSSESTVSRIRTEHFPLTLESARPSHTSQYLCASSEFWTSGNNEQFFGPGTRLTVL.

The table lists this clonotype with many counts. A read error may produce the germline difference seen at one junction end. The rearrangement uses TRBV28 and TRBJ2-7; 16 bases match TRBD2. The CDR3 runs to 16 residues. The germline V gene has CDR1 MDHEN and CDR2 SYDVKM. The CDR3 sequence is CASSLAGTSGRAERSF. The CDR3, as DNA: TGTGCCAGCAGTTTAGCTGGGACTAGCGGGAGGGCCGAAAGGAGCTTC.

This clonotype was seen a handful of times. The chain uses TRBV20-1 and TRBJ1-5; no definite D call. The CDR3 runs to 13 residues. Germline values: CDR1 DFQATT, CDR2 SNEGSKA (reference sequence). Trimming left V 1 base short and J 0 bases short, with 4 bases between. CDR3 protein: CSARAVSNQPQHF. The CDR3 bases are TGCAGTGCTAGAGCGGTTAGCAATCAGCCCCAGCATTTT.

This clonotype was found many times. The chain uses TRBV16 and TRBJ1-1; 7 nucleotides match TRBD1. The germline V gene encodes CDR1 KGHSY and CDR2 FQNENV. V lost 4 bases, J lost 0 bases, and 5 bases stayed unmatched. This CDR3 has 15 residues. As DNA, the CDR3 is TGTGCCAGCAGCCTCCAGGGGGGGATGAACACTGAAGCTTTCTTT. This gives the protein CASSLQGGMNTEAFF.

This clonotype was counted a few times. The chain joins TRBV7-2 to TRBJ2-7; TRBD2 might be the D (5 bases). The V end lost 3 bases, the J end lost 6 bases, and 24 bases lay between the germline ends. CDR1 and CDR2 (germline): SGHTA, FQGNSA. The CDR3 contains 17 residues. DNA for the CDR3: TGTGCCAGCAGCTTTAGCGCAGATCGGATCCTCCCCGGCGAGCAGTACTTC. Protein sequence: CASSFSADRILPGEQYF. Full variable domain (missing parts from reference TRBV7-2 and TRBJ2-7): GAGVSQSPSNKVTEKGKDVELRCDPISGHTALYWYRQSLGQGLEFLIYFQGNSAPDKSGLPSDRFSAERTGGSVSTLTIQRTQQEDSAVYLCASSFSADRILPGEQYFGPGTRLTVT.

The CDR3 reads CASSPTSGIGRGEQFF. Written as DNA, the CDR3 is TGTGCCAGCAGCCCGACTAGCGGGATAGGAAGGGGTGAGCAGTTCTTC. The chain combines TRBV11-3 with TRBJ2-1; TRBD2 matches 11 bases. Germline loops: CDR1 SGHNT, CDR2 YENEEA. The length of the CDR3 is 16 residues. The junction had 12 bases not matched to a gene; V was cut back by 5 bases and J by 9 bases.

The CDR3 bases are TGCGCCAGCAGCAGGACTAGCGGGAGGAGCACAGATACGCAGTATTTT. Translating gives CASSRTSGRSTDTQYF. The chain employs TRBV5-1 and TRBJ2-3; 14 nucleotides align to TRBD2. The CDR3 contains 16 residues. CDR1 and CDR2 from the germline V gene are SGHRS and YFSETQ. Trimming at V came to 4 bases and at J to 0 bases, leaving 1 base not matched to a gene.

There are many counts of this clonotype. The rearrangement links TRBV7-3 to TRBJ2-1; 13 bases align to TRBD2. The germline gives CDR1 SGHTA, CDR2 FQGTGA. The length of the CDR3 is 16 residues. With 4 bases clipped from V and 6 bases from J, the junction kept 6 bases outside the gene matches. The CDR3 DNA is TGTGCCAGCAGCTCCCCGGGACTAGCGGGGTTCAATGAGCAGTTCTTC. Protein sequence: CASSSPGLAGFNEQFF.

This clonotype turned up a few times. This CDR3 reads CASSHDRTYNEQFF. The CDR3 nucleotides are TGTGCCAGCAGCCACGACAGGACCTACAATGAGCAGTTCTTC. This chain joins TRBV7-2 and TRBJ2-1, with D tentatively TRBD1 (6 bases). The CDR3 is 14 residues long. CDR1 and CDR2 from the germline V gene are SGHTA and FQGNSA. V was shortened by 5 bases and J by 2 bases, with 10 bases between the two germline ends.

This clonotype has a count of ten or more. V is TRBV25-1 and J is TRBJ2-7; D is possibly TRBD1 (5 bases). The germline CDR1 and CDR2 sequences are MGHDK and SYGVNS. This CDR3 is 12 amino acids long. The ends were cut back, 10 bases at V and 2 bases at J, with 12 bases in the middle. In DNA form, the CDR3 reads TGTGCCACTGGTGGGGCCCCCTACGAGCAGTACTTC. Its protein product is CATGGAPYEQYF.

The chain has TRBV10-3 and TRBJ2-7, with 9 nucleotides matching TRBD2. The CDR3 sequence is 14 residues long. Germline CDR1 and CDR2: ENHRY and SYGVKD. V was pared by 6 bases and J by 2 bases, with 5 bases of the junction left unmatched. In DNA, the CDR3 is TGTGCCATCAGAGGTAGCGGGAGTGCCTACGAGCAGTACTTC. As protein: CAIRGSGSAYEQYF.

The chain carries TRBV30 and TRBJ2-1; no definite D call. Trimming shortened V by 5 bases and J by 7 bases, and 15 bases separated the two germline ends. Germline V lookup: CDR1 GTSNPN, CDR2 SVGIG (reference sequence). The CDR3 runs 13 residues. The CDR3 nucleotides read TGTGCCTGGGCCTCAGGAGATAATAATGAGCAGTTCTTC. It encodes CAWASGDNNEQFF.

The J gene is TRBJ2-3, the V gene TRBV6-2 or TRBV6-3, with D uncertain. CDR3 size: 14 residues. CDR1 is MNHEY, CDR2 SVGEGT, per germline. V lost 6 bases, J lost 2 bases, and 12 bases lay in between. CDR3 sequence: CASRTPGSTDTQYF. The CDR3 nucleotides read TGTGCCAGCAGAACCCCTGGGTCCACAGATACGCAGTATTTT.

A few counts support this clonotype. Given the absence of the conserved phenylalanine or tryptophan at the CDR3 end, a read error is likely. The limits of the CDR3 on the DNA are not certain, so only TCRdb's listed CDR3 is given. This chain uses TRBV29-1 with TRBJ2-7; the D call of TRBD2 is as the table states it, not checked on the DNA. The CDR3 adds up to 11 amino acids, both ends counted. Germline values: CDR1 SQVTM, CDR2 ANQGSEA. The chain's CDR3 is CSVGPRAGRSL.

A few counts support this clonotype. The chain recombines TRBV4-2 with TRBJ2-5; 14 bases map to TRBD2. CDR3 length: 17 amino acids. The V and J ends lost 4 bases and 1 base, in that order; junction bases with no gene match: 5. Germline CDR1 is LGHNA and CDR2 is YNFKEQ. The CDR3 nucleotides read TGTGCCAGCAGCCCGATGGGACTAGCGGGGGTCCAAGAGACCCAGTACTTC. Translating gives CASSPMGLAGVQETQYF.

This clonotype showed up just a few times. The chain links TRBV15 to TRBJ2-1; TRBD2 matches 14 bases. Unmatched junction bases numbered 15, after V lost 4 bases and J lost 10 bases. The CDR3 is 18 amino acids. CDR1 LNHNV and CDR2 YYDKDF come from the germline V gene (reference sequence). The CDR3 DNA reads TGTGCCACCAGCACCAGCAAGGGCAGACTAGCGGGAGGGAAAGAGCAGTTCTTC. Amino acid sequence: CATSTSKGRLAGGKEQFF.

V and J are TRBV27 and TRBJ2-7; no definite D call. The CDR3 is 15 amino acids. Germline values: CDR1 MNHEY, CDR2 SMNVEV (reference sequence). The germline V and J ends were trimmed by 6 bases and 2 bases, with 17 bases remaining between them. CDR3 region: CASSNSGPKTYEQYF. As DNA, the CDR3 is TGTGCCAGCAGCAATTCCGGGCCCAAGACCTACGAGCAGTACTTC.

The rearrangement joins TRBV28 to TRBJ1-1; the D gene is possibly TRBD1 (6 bases). V lost 9 bases to trimming and J lost 1 base, with 9 bases between them. CDR3 length: 12 amino acids. Germline V CDR1 and CDR2: MDHEN, SYDVKM. CDR3 nucleotides: TGTGCCAGTAGGGGGTCGAACACTGAAGCTTTCTTT. Amino acid sequence: CASRGSNTEAFF.

This clonotype turned up a few times. V and J are TRBV6-1 and TRBJ1-1; TRBD1 matches 8 bases. J gave up 0 bases and V 5 bases, and 8 bases lay outside the gene matches. Germline loops: CDR1 MNHNS, CDR2 SASEGT. The CDR3 consists of 16 residues. The CDR3 is CASSLQTGEVNTEAFF. CDR3 sequence (DNA): TGTGCCAGCAGTCTCCAGACAGGGGAGGTGAACACTGAAGCTTTCTTT.

This clonotype was seen at least ten times. The V call is TRBV7-9, the J call TRBJ2-7; D gene unclear. The CDR3 runs to 12 residues. Trimming removed 9 bases at V and 1 base at J, with 10 bases between. Germline CDR1 SEHNR, CDR2 FQNEAQ (reference sequence). CDR3 nucleotide sequence: TGTGCCAGTGCGACGGGTTCCTACGAGCAGTACTTC. It is translated as CASATGSYEQYF.

Ten or more counts support this clonotype. The V and J genes are TRBV5-6 and TRBJ2-2, with TRBD2 identical over 8 bases. Germline CDR1 reads SGHDT; CDR2 reads YYEEEE. The CDR3 is 15 residues long. Trimming at V came to 1 base and at J to 4 bases, leaving 3 bases not matched to a gene. The CDR3 coding sequence is TGTGCCAGCAGCTTGAGCGGGAGCCCCACCGGGGAGCTGTTTTTT. This sequence encodes CASSLSGSPTGELFF.

The rearrangement uses TRBV20-1 and TRBJ2-1; 7 nucleotides align to TRBD2. Germline-derived CDR1 and CDR2 are DFQATT and SNEGSKA (reference sequence). Trimming cost V 0 bases and J 5 bases; bases outside gene matches: 7. The length of the CDR3 is 15 residues. The DNA for the CDR3 is TGCAGTGCTAGAGATGCGGGAGCGGGCAACAATGAGCAGTTCTTC. This sequence encodes CSARDAGAGNNEQFF.

Ten or more counts support this clonotype. The chain couples TRBV7-3 to TRBJ2-5; no firm D call. The CDR3 covers 16 residues. Germline V lookup: CDR1 SGHTA, CDR2 FQGTGA. The V gene lost 1 base and the J gene lost 4 bases, with 16 bases spanning the gap. The CDR3 bases are TGTGCCAGCAGCTTAATAGGCGGCGGTTCGAGAGAGACCCAGTACTTC. Its translation is CASSLIGGGSRETQYF.

The genes are TRBV2 and TRBJ2-2; no clear D. Germline lookup yields CDR1 SNHLY and CDR2 FYNNEI. With 1 base removed from V and 8 bases from J, the gap between germline ends came to 8 bases. The CDR3 is 13 amino acids. This CDR3 reads CASSEGPGGELFF. The CDR3 region has the DNA TGTGCCAGCAGTGAAGGCCCCGGAGGGGAGCTGTTTTTT.

This clonotype was seen a handful of times. The genes are TRBV5-1 and TRBJ2-7; D may be TRBD1 or TRBD2 (5 bases each). Germline lookup yields CDR1 SGHRS and CDR2 YFSETQ. This CDR3 is 15 amino acids long. The V end lost 4 bases, the J end lost 5 bases, and 19 bases lay between the germline ends. The CDR3 DNA sequence: TGCGCCAGCAGCATCGGGACCATCGGTAGGGACGAGCAGTACTTC. Translation gives CASSIGTIGRDEQYF.

This clonotype was counted ten times or more. The chain combines TRBV29-1 with TRBJ2-1; 8 bases fit TRBD2. The CDR3 has 13 amino acids. The junction had 8 bases not matched to a gene; V was cut back by 7 bases and J by 6 bases. Germline lookup yields CDR1 SQVTM and CDR2 ANQGSEA. The CDR3 sequence is CSGGSSGSNEQFF. The CDR3 DNA follows: TGCAGCGGAGGCTCTAGCGGGTCCAATGAGCAGTTCTTC.

This clonotype came up many times. The rearrangement links TRBV28 to TRBJ2-3; tentative D call: TRBD1 (6 bases). The CDR3 contains 17 residues. Germline V lookup: CDR1 MDHEN, CDR2 SYDVKM. V was clipped by 3 bases and J by 0 bases, with 16 bases between them. CDR3 DNA: TGTGCCAGCAGTTTCTCTTGGACAGTTCCTAGCACAGATACGCAGTATTTT. It is translated as CASSFSWTVPSTDTQYF. Drawing the rest from reference TRBV28 and TRBJ2-3, the complete variable domain is DVKVTQSSRYLVKRTGEKVFLECVQDMDHENMFWYRQDPGLGLRLIYFSYDVKMKEKGDIPEGYSVSREKKERFSLILESASTNQTSMYLCASSFSWTVPSTDTQYFGPGTRLTVL.

The table lists this clonotype with many counts. The J gene is TRBJ2-2, the V gene TRBV3-1; D tentatively reads TRBD1 or TRBD2 (5 bases each). Germline-derived CDR1 and CDR2 are LGHDT and YNNKEL (reference sequence). V was clipped by 4 bases and J by 6 bases, with 15 bases between them. CDR3 length equals 15 residues. Here the CDR3 DNA reads TGTGCCAGCAGCCTCCCGGAACGGGGACCCGGGGAGCTGTTTTTT. It encodes CASSLPERGPGELFF.